The next 27 T cell receptor beta chains were all read from a single sample in a study of T cell responses to AZD1222 COVID-19 vaccine. Generated by immunoSEQ multiplex PCR, the TCRdb table keeps only in-frame clones and is missing some. The table includes 150,000 to 200,000 clones, approximately 91% detected once. Here the sequenced sample was peripheral blood, taken on day 0 of AZD1222 vaccination. The origin of the receptors is an adult in good health.

Only one count was recorded for this clone. CDR3 DNA sequence: TGTGCCACCAGTGAACAGGGGAGCTCCTACGAGCAGTACGTC. Translation: CATSEQGSSYEQYV. The genes are TRBV24-1 and TRBJ2-7; TRBD1 aligns across 7 bases. Trimming at V came to 4 bases and at J to 0 bases, leaving 2 bases not matched to a gene. CDR1 is KGHDR, CDR2 SFDVKD, per germline. This CDR3 is 14 amino acids long.

The chain is built from TRBV7-3 and TRBJ2-5; 7 bases map to TRBD2. The CDR3 covers 14 residues. J gave up 4 bases and V 2 bases, and 4 bases lay outside the gene matches. Germline CDR1 is SGHTA and CDR2 is FQGTGA. Here the CDR3 DNA reads TGTGCCAGCAGCTTAGGCGGGGGAGGAGAGACCCAGTACTTC. Amino acid sequence: CASSLGGGGETQYF.

DNA for the CDR3: TGTGCCAGCTCACGAGAGACGAGCTCCTATAATTCACCCCTCCACTTT. Protein product: CASSRETSSYNSPLHF. This sequence joins TRBV18 and TRBJ1-6; D is unresolved. The CDR3 is 16 residues long. Trimming stripped 4 bases from V and 0 bases from J, with 10 bases between. Per germline, CDR1 KGHSH and CDR2 LQKENI.

This clone appeared a single time. Sequence at one end of the junction differs from germline and may be a read error. The sample contains more than one DNA sequence encoding this CDR3. The chain has TRBV19 and TRBJ1-5, with TRBD1 matching over 8 bases. CDR3 length equals 14 residues. CDR1 and CDR2 (germline): LNHDA, SQIVND (reference sequence). The CDR3 region has the DNA TGTGCCAGTAGCATAGGGACAGGTAATCAGCCCCAGCATTTT. Its translation is CASSIGTGNQPQHF.

The V and J genes are TRBV2 and TRBJ1-5; 7 nucleotides agree with TRBD1. Germline V lookup: CDR1 SNHLY, CDR2 FYNNEI. Trimming cost V 7 bases and J 3 bases; bases outside gene matches: 9. This CDR3 is built from 15 residues. The CDR3 here is CASKAPGTVNQPQHF. The CDR3 nucleotides are TGTGCCAGCAAAGCCCCCGGGACAGTCAATCAGCCCCAGCATTTT. Full variable domain (remainder filled in from reference TRBV2 and TRBJ1-5): EPEVTQTPSHQVTQMGQEVILRCVPISNHLYFYWYRQILGQKVEFLVSFYNNEISEKSEIFDDQFSVERPDGSNFTLKIRSTKLEDSAMYFCASKAPGTVNQPQHFGDGTRLSIL.

The gene calls are TRBV29-1 and TRBJ2-7, with TRBD1 identical over 11 bases. Germline lookup yields CDR1 SQVTM and CDR2 ANQGSEA. V lost 3 bases, J lost 0 bases, and 4 bases stayed unmatched. The CDR3 has 15 residues. CDR3 sequence reads: CSVDGTGGSSYEQYF. As DNA, the CDR3 is TGCAGCGTTGACGGGACAGGGGGAAGCTCCTACGAGCAGTACTTC.

This clone was recorded only once. The V and J genes are TRBV7-8 and TRBJ2-4, with 7 bases aligning to TRBD2. With V trimmed by 3 bases and J by 7 bases, 3 bases remained unmatched. The CDR3 length is 13 residues. The germline gives CDR1 SGHVS, CDR2 FQNEAQ. CDR3 protein: CASSLARENIQYF. The CDR3, as DNA: TGTGCCAGCAGCTTGGCGCGGGAGAACATTCAGTACTTC.

V usage is TRBV6-2 or TRBV6-3 and J usage is TRBJ1-5; no clear D gene. Germline assignment: CDR1 MNHEY and CDR2 SVGEGT. This CDR3 spans 13 amino acids. Trimming took 3 bases from V and 10 from J, leaving 13 bases between them. Here the CDR3 DNA reads TGTGCCAGCAGTTATGGAACATGGGGTCCCCAGCATTTT. The encoded protein is CASSYGTWGPQHF.

This chain uses TRBV7-9 with TRBJ1-2, with 8 bases matching TRBD1. This CDR3 comprises 13 residues. CDR1 is SEHNR, CDR2 FQNEAQ, per germline (reference sequence). V lost 2 bases to trimming and J lost 10 bases; unmatched junction nucleotides: 6. The CDR3 spells CASSLQQGEVYTF. CDR3 bases: TGTGCCAGCAGCTTACAACAGGGGGAGGTCTACACCTTC.

This chain connects TRBV5-1 to TRBJ2-7; D tentatively reads TRBD1 or TRBD2 (5 bases each). Between the trimmed V and J ends, which lost 1 base and 5 bases, there was a span of 16 bases. Per the germline V gene, CDR1 is SGHRS and CDR2 is YFSETQ. This CDR3 contains 15 residues. The CDR3 sequence is CASSLSGPALDEQYF. The CDR3 bases are TGCGCCAGCAGCTTGTCGGGACCGGCCTTGGACGAGCAGTACTTC.

The CDR3 protein is CASSSGGQGNGYTF. The CDR3 coding sequence is TGCGCCAGCAGCTCTGGCGGACAGGGGAATGGCTACACCTTC. The chain employs TRBV5-1 and TRBJ1-2; 9 bases align to TRBD1. Trimming took 3 bases from V and 6 from J; bases not matched to a gene: 6. The CDR3 contains 14 residues. The germline V gene has CDR1 SGHRS and CDR2 YFSETQ.

The chain has TRBV4-2 and TRBJ2-2; D might be TRBD2 (5 bases). Germline V CDR1 and CDR2: LGHNA, YNFKEQ. This CDR3 region has 15 residues. The V end was cut by 0 bases, the J end by 6 bases, with 11 bases between. CDR3 DNA: TGTGCCAGCAGCCAAGATATCCGAGGGCCCGGGGAGCTGTTTTTT. It is translated as CASSQDIRGPGELFF.

V usage is TRBV6-5 and J usage is TRBJ2-7; TRBD2 matches at 10 bases. The germline CDR1 and CDR2 sequences are MNHEY and SVGAGI. This CDR3 has 13 amino acids. V shed 5 bases, J shed 3 bases, and the junction held 1 base outside the gene matches. CDR3 bases: TGTGCCAGCAGTCCTAGCGGGAGCTACGAGCAGTACTTC. Residues: CASSPSGSYEQYF.

V is TRBV6-6 and J is TRBJ1-2, with D unclear. The CDR3 consists of 12 residues. The V end was cut by 5 bases, the J end by 4 bases, with 8 bases between. Germline V gene lookup returns CDR1 MNHNY and CDR2 SVGAGI (reference sequence). CDR3 sequence reads: CASSPISYGYTF. The CDR3, as DNA: TGTGCCAGCAGTCCTATTAGCTATGGCTACACCTTC.

The chain uses TRBV27 and TRBJ1-5; weak D call: TRBD1 (5 bases). V dropped 5 bases and J dropped 6 bases, with 23 bases sitting between them. The CDR3 covers 17 residues. The germline CDR1 and CDR2 sequences are MNHEY and SMNVEV (reference sequence). CDR3 loop: CASSRNLDNSLSQPQHF. CDR3 sequence (DNA): TGTGCCAGCAGTCGGAACTTGGACAATTCCCTCAGTCAGCCCCAGCATTTT.

The rearrangement uses TRBV2 and TRBJ1-5; 7 nucleotides match TRBD1. The CDR3 consists of 16 residues. The J segment lost 1 base and the V segment lost 4 bases, leaving 7 bases of the junction unmatched. Germline V gives CDR1 SNHLY, CDR2 FYNNEI. CDR3 loop: CASSAGQRLSNQPQHF. The DNA of the CDR3 is TGTGCCAGCAGTGCGGGACAGCGTCTCAGCAATCAGCCCCAGCATTTT.

The chain joins TRBV5-1 to TRBJ2-7; D is possibly TRBD1 (5 bases). Germline CDR1 reads SGHRS; CDR2 reads YFSETQ. This CDR3 contains 14 residues. Trimming pared 4 bases from V and 1 base from J, leaving 12 bases between. The CDR3: CASSPDGQSYEQYF. Written as DNA, the CDR3 is TGCGCCAGCAGCCCAGACGGACAATCCTACGAGCAGTACTTC.

This clone was recorded only once. This chain joins TRBV3-1 (or the pseudogene TRBV3-2) and TRBJ1-2, with 8 bases lining up with TRBD1. The V gene end was trimmed by 2 bases and the J gene end by 8 bases; junction bases not matched to a gene: 7. Germline CDR1 and CDR2: LGHDT and YNNKEL (reference sequence). The CDR3 spans 14 residues. The CDR3 spells CASSQTDRGIGYTF. Written as DNA, the CDR3 is TGTGCCAGCAGCCAAACCGACAGGGGAATCGGCTACACCTTC.

To note about this clone: The junction and the germline gene differ at one end; a read error may be behind it. The gene calls are TRBV18 and TRBJ2-3; D not certain. The CDR3 sequence is 16 residues long. CDR1 and CDR2 from the germline V gene are KGHSH and LQKENI. CDR3 nucleotides: TGTGCCAGCACACCAACCAGGACCTCGGCCGCGGATACGCAGTATTTT. Encoded protein: CASTPTRTSAADTQYF.

The rearrangement links TRBV6-4 to TRBJ2-3, with 9 bases matching TRBD2. Germline assignment: CDR1 MRHNA and CDR2 SNTAGT. This CDR3 has 18 amino acids. V was pared by 0 bases and J by 0 bases, with 7 bases of the junction left unmatched. The CDR3 loop is CASSDSAGGPYSTDTQYF. CDR3 in DNA: TGTGCCAGCAGTGACTCTGCGGGGGGGCCCTATAGCACAGATACGCAGTATTTT.

This clone was picked up one time. The V and J genes are TRBV10-3 and TRBJ2-3, with D tentatively TRBD1 or TRBD2 (5 bases each). The CDR3 has 15 amino acids. V was clipped by 9 bases and J by 6 bases, with 22 bases between them. Germline CDR1 reads ENHRY; CDR2 reads SYGVKD. CDR3 protein: CAIRPTGTSADTQYF. The CDR3, as DNA: TGTGCCATTCGGCCCACGGGGACCTCGGCGGATACGCAGTATTTT.

J is TRBJ2-4 and V is TRBV27; the D gene is possibly TRBD2 (6 bases). The V and J ends lost 5 bases and 8 bases respectively, with 16 bases between them. The CDR3 is made up of 14 amino acids. CDR1 and CDR2 from the germline V gene are MNHEY and SMNVEV (reference sequence). CDR3 protein: CASSPRVPGDIQYF. For the CDR3, the DNA is TGTGCCAGCAGTCCCCGGGTCCCGGGGGACATTCAGTACTTC.

The chain carries TRBV7-6 and TRBJ2-1; D unresolved. From germline, CDR1 is SGHVS and CDR2 FNYEAQ. The CDR3 has 12 amino acids. Trimming stripped 1 base from V and 12 bases from J, with 10 bases between. CDR3 protein: CASSLERRRQFF. The CDR3 DNA is TGTGCCAGCAGCTTAGAAAGGCGGAGGCAGTTCTTC.

V is TRBV27 and J is TRBJ2-5; D gene ambiguous. V was pared by 2 bases and J by 5 bases, with 18 bases between. The CDR3 runs 16 residues. Germline CDR1 MNHEY, CDR2 SMNVEV (reference sequence). CDR3 coding DNA: TGTGCCAGCAGTTTACCCCGCTTCAAATACTGGGAGACCCAGTACTTC. The encoded protein is CASSLPRFKYWETQYF.

CDR3 residues: CASSEGGRGQAFF. Here the CDR3 DNA reads TGCGCCAGCAGTGAAGGAGGGAGGGGGCAAGCTTTCTTT. The chain employs TRBV10-2 and TRBJ1-1; 7 bases are a match to TRBD1. The CDR3 has 13 residues. J lost 9 bases, V lost 3 bases, and 7 bases had no gene match. CDR1 and CDR2 (germline): WSHSY, SAAADI.

The V and J genes are TRBV3-1 (or the pseudogene TRBV3-2) and TRBJ2-1, with D possibly being TRBD2 (5 bases). There are 15 residues in the CDR3. V lost 6 bases and J lost 4, with 16 bases in between. Germline assignment: CDR1 LGHDT and CDR2 YNNKEL (reference sequence). CDR3 sequence reads: CASSPTRSSYNEQFF. DNA of the CDR3: TGTGCCAGCAGTCCTACTAGATCCTCATACAATGAGCAGTTCTTC.

The rearrangement uses TRBV6-5 and TRBJ1-4, with 9 bases that match TRBD1. Per germline, CDR1 MNHEY and CDR2 SVGAGI. Trimming removed 5 bases from V and 7 bases from J; junction bases left unmatched: 2. This CDR3 is built from 13 residues. CDR3 residues: CASSRTGVEKLFF. The DNA for the CDR3 is TGTGCCAGCAGTCGGACAGGGGTTGAAAAACTGTTTTTT.